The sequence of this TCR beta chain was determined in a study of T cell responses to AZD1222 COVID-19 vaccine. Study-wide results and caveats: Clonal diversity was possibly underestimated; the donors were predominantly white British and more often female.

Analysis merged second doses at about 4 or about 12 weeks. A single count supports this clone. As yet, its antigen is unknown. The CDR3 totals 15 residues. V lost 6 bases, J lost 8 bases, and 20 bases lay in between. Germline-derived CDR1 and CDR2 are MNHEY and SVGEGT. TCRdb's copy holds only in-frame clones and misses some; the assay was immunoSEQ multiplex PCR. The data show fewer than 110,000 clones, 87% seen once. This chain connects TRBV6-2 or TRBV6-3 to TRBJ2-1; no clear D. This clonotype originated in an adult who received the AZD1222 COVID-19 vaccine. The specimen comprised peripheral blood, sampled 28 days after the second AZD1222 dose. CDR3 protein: CASSVAQIRFDEQFF. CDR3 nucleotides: TGTGCCAGCAGCGTTGCACAGATACGCTTCGATGAGCAGTTCTTC.